This T cell receptor beta chain was sequenced for a study of tumor-infiltrating lymphocytes in localized non-small cell lung cancer. Study-wide context: The cohort mixed smokers and never-smokers, several histologies, and some post-neoadjuvant-chemotherapy samples. Study-wide points: TCRbeta sequencing showed higher T cell infiltration in tumors than uninvolved lung.

This clone was detected only a few times. Antigen specificity is unknown. Sequenced by immunoSEQ multiplex PCR; TCRdb stores in-frame clones only, minus some. Of about 3,000 clones listed, roughly 50% are singletons. This CDR3 comprises 15 residues. Trimming took off 4 bases at V and 6 bases at J, with 16 bases between the two ends. In germline, CDR1 is MGHDK, CDR2 SYGVNS. The sequenced material came from uninvolved lung tissue not adjacent to the tumor. The chain joins TRBV25-1 to TRBJ1-5; D is possibly TRBD1 (6 bases). The receptor comes from a human donor with non-small cell lung cancer. CDR3 in DNA: TGTGCCAGCAGTGTATCAGGGGCCAGGGGTCAGCCCCAGCATTTT. It encodes CASSVSGARGQPQHF.